The clone carrying this T cell receptor beta chain was seen once. Data came from immunoSEQ multiplex PCR; TCRdb stores just in-frame clones and leaves some out. The sample yields approximately 59,000 clones, just under 85% seen once. Germline CDR1 SGHNT, CDR2 YENEEA. The germline V and J ends were trimmed by 9 bases and 4 bases, with 17 bases remaining between them. This CDR3 comprises 14 residues. The sample comes from a study of OX40 agonist ivuxolimab in advanced cancers. This receptor was taken from an adult with an advanced solid tumor such as melanoma, head and neck, liver or kidney cancer. V and J are TRBV11-3 and TRBJ2-3; D perhaps matches TRBD2 (6 bases). Source: CD4+ or CD8+ T cells sorted from blood, taken in a trial of the OX40 agonist ivuxolimab. CDR3 coding DNA: TGTGCCAGTCAGGAGGGGAGCGGCCCAGATACGCAGTATTTT. As protein: CASQEGSGPDTQYF. Supplemented by reference TRBV11-3 and TRBJ2-3, the full variable domain reads EAGVVQSPRYKIIEKKQPVAFWCNPISGHNTLYWYLQNLGQGPELLIRYENEEAVDDSQLPKDRFSAERLKGVDSTLKIQPAELGDSAVYLCASQEGSGPDTQYFGPGTRLTVL.